This T cell receptor (beta chain) was captured by sequencing in a study of shared clonotypes between healthy human individuals. Overall study findings and caveats: The represented genetic and exposure-history diversity was limited by the small number of donors.

This clone turned up a few times. Antigen: not known. Naive CD8 cells were CD45RO-negative, positively selected for CCR7, excluding terminally differentiated effector memory CD45RA+ cells. Data came from immunoSEQ multiplex PCR; TCRdb stores just in-frame clones and leaves some out. The data hold roughly 2,000,000 clones, with over 85% observed a single time. Germline lookup yields CDR1 MDHEN and CDR2 SYDVKM. V shed 6 bases and J shed 7 bases, with 16 bases lying between them. The CDR3 spans 14 residues. The chain combines TRBV28 with TRBJ1-5, with D possibly matching TRBD1 (5 bases). The sample was naive CD8+ T cells from PBMCs. This receptor was taken from a man younger than 35 in good health. Some clones in this sample may be carry-over from other donors' samples. CDR3 DNA sequence: TGTGCCAGCAGGTTCCGGGGGGTCGGACAGCCCCAGCATTTT. Translation: CASRFRGVGQPQHF.